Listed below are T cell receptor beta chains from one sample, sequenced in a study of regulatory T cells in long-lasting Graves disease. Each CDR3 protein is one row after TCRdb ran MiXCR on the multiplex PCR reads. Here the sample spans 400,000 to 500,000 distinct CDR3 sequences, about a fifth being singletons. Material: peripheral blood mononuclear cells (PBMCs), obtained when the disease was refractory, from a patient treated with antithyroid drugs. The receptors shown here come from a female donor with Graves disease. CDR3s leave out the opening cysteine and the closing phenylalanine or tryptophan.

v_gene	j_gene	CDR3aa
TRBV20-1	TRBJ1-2	SASDLTYGYT
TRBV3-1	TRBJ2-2	ASRQLAGPNTGELF
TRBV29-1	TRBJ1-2	SAWTGKYGYT
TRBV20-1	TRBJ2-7	SAGQEASASYEQY
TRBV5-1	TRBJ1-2	ASREGLDYGYT
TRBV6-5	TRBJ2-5	ASSYSGRAEETQY
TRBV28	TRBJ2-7	ASSFPRTYEQY
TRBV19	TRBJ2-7	ASSRTSGNSYEQY
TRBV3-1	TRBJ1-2	ASSQEDRGTSRGSYT
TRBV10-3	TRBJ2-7	AISVWTGNYEQY
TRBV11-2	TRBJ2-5	ASSGIEETQY
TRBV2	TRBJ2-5	ATSLDRSALTQY
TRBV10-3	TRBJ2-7	AITGLAGGYEQY
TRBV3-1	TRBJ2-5	ASSQDPGLAGKETQY
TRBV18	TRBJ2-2	ASSPSQGNTGELF